These 25 T cell receptor beta chains share one sample of origin, sequenced in a study of blood T cells in healthy people across ages. Primed by a sample-barcoded 5' primer and a J-beta primer mix, a second PCR proceeded for 7 to 11 cycles. TCRdb independently ran MiXCR on the 5' RACE reads; one entry per CDR3 protein. The sample lists approximately 850,000 distinct CDR3 sequences, 55% to 70% seen once, with about 20% in the top ten. Material for sequencing was blood. These receptors all stem from a man in his thirties or forties in good health.

This clonotype was observed many times. The chain employs TRBV11-2 and TRBJ2-7; possibly TRBD1 for D (6 bases). The germline gives CDR1 SGHAT, CDR2 FQNNGV. The CDR3 spans 14 residues. V lost 1 base to trimming and J lost 2 bases, with 9 bases between them. The CDR3 reads CASSLAWTAYEQYF. The CDR3 coding sequence is TGTGCCAGCAGCTTAGCCTGGACAGCCTACGAGCAGTACTTC. The full variable domain, with the rest looked up from reference TRBV11-2 and TRBJ2-7, is EAGVAQSPRYKIIEKRQSVAFWCNPISGHATLYWYQQILGQGPKLLIQFQNNGVVDDSQLPKDRFSAERLKGVDSTLKIQPAKLEDSAVYLCASSLAWTAYEQYFGPGTRLTVT.

As regards this clonotype: At one of its ends the junction is not consistent with the germline gene, which may arise from a read error. The rearrangement joins TRBV29-1 to TRBJ2-1; D call uncertain. This CDR3 region has 13 residues. Per the germline V gene, CDR1 is SQVTM and CDR2 is ANQGSEA. DNA of the CDR3: TGCAGCGTCGATTCTCCCTTCTACGATGAGCAGTTCTTC. Translated, it gives CSVDSPFYDEQFF.

V usage is TRBV19 and J usage is TRBJ1-1, with 12 nucleotides matching TRBD1. Germline CDR1 LNHDA, CDR2 SQIVND (reference sequence). The CDR3 covers 17 residues. Trimming cost V 3 bases and J 6 bases; bases outside gene matches: 11. Written as DNA, the CDR3 is TGTGCCAGTAGTATGGCTTTGGGGGACAGGGGGCCTCCTGAAGCTTTCTTT. Translating gives CASSMALGDRGPPEAFF.

The rearrangement uses TRBV2 and TRBJ2-1; TRBD1 matches at 8 bases. Germline CDR1 reads SNHLY; CDR2 reads FYNNEI. The CDR3 is 12 residues long. With 9 bases clipped from V and 6 bases from J, the junction kept 4 bases outside the gene matches. In DNA form, the CDR3 reads TGTGCCAGAGACAGGGGAGTCAATGAGCAGTTCTTC. This sequence encodes CARDRGVNEQFF.

The table lists this clonotype with a few counts. The chain combines TRBV27 with TRBJ2-2, with TRBD2 as a possible D gene (5 bases). The V end was cut by 0 bases, the J end by 1 base, with 6 bases between. CDR1 is MNHEY and CDR2 is SMNVEV in the germline V gene (reference sequence). The CDR3 is made up of 15 amino acids. CDR3 bases: TGTGCCAGCAGTTTATCAGGACTGAACACCGGGGAGCTGTTTTTT. This sequence encodes CASSLSGLNTGELFF.

The CDR3 reads CASSAGAEYQETQYF. The CDR3 coding sequence is TGTGCCAGCAGCGCCGGGGCGGAGTACCAAGAGACCCAGTACTTC. The chain is built from TRBV9 and TRBJ2-5; D is possibly TRBD1 or TRBD2 (5 bases each). CDR3 size: 15 residues. CDR1 and CDR2 from the germline V gene are SGDLS and YYNGEE. V was cut by 3 bases and J by 0 bases, with 12 bases left in between.

The chain combines TRBV20-1 with TRBJ1-2; 7 nucleotides align to TRBD1. The CDR3 has 16 amino acids. CDR1 DFQATT and CDR2 SNEGSKA come from the germline V gene (reference sequence). Trimming took 1 base from V and 3 from J; bases not matched to a gene: 11. For the CDR3, the DNA is TGCAGTGCTAGAGGTAGCGCAGGGGGGGTCGACTATGGCTACACCTTC. Translated, it gives CSARGSAGGVDYGYTF.

V gene TRBV10-3 combines with J gene TRBJ2-1, with 11 positions matching TRBD1. Germline lookup yields CDR1 ENHRY and CDR2 SYGVKD. V gave up 2 bases and J gave up 13 bases; unmatched junction bases: 10. The CDR3 is made up of 15 amino acids. CDR3 residues: CAISEGTGGLSLQFF. CDR3 DNA sequence: TGTGCCATCAGTGAGGGGACAGGGGGATTAAGTCTTCAGTTCTTC.

This clonotype was seen a few times. The CDR3 DNA reads TGTGCCAGCGGTGCCGATAATACCTACGAGCAGTACTTC. Translated, it gives CASGADNTYEQYF. The chain employs TRBV7-6 and TRBJ2-4; D uncertain. Near its end, the DNA agrees better with TRBJ2-7, so the J call may be wrong. The CDR3 sequence is 13 residues long. In germline, CDR1 is SGHVS, CDR2 FNYEAQ.

This clonotype was recorded at least ten times. The chain joins TRBV28 to TRBJ2-1; 8 bases agree with TRBD1. Trimming removed 5 bases from V and 7 bases from J; junction bases left unmatched: 10. Germline CDR1 is MDHEN and CDR2 is SYDVKM. This CDR3 has 15 residues. CDR3 nucleotide sequence: TGTGCCAGCAGTAAGGACAGGGTTTTGGGTAATGAGCAGTTCTTC. Residues: CASSKDRVLGNEQFF.

This clonotype was seen repeatedly, ten times or more. The chain joins TRBV6-5 to TRBJ1-1; D gene ambiguous. V lost 4 bases to trimming and J lost 0 bases, with 9 bases between them. Per germline, CDR1 MNHEY and CDR2 SVGAGI. The CDR3 is made up of 14 amino acids. CDR3 nucleotide sequence: TGTGCCAGCAGTTTGTCTTTTATGAACACTGAAGCTTTCTTT. It is translated as CASSLSFMNTEAFF.

The sample holds a few counts of this clonotype. V usage is TRBV5-1 and J usage is TRBJ2-5, with TRBD1 matching 7 bases. The CDR3 extends over 14 amino acids. The germline V gene has CDR1 SGHRS and CDR2 YFSETQ. Trimming removed 0 bases from V and 5 bases from J; junction bases left unmatched: 4. CDR3 DNA: TGCGCCAGCAGCTTGGAAGGGGGCAGGGAGACCCAGTACTTC. It is translated as CASSLEGGRETQYF.

J is TRBJ1-2 and V is TRBV10-1; no definite D call. This CDR3 comprises 10 residues. Germline CDR1 is WNHNN and CDR2 is SYGVQD (reference sequence). V was pared by 10 bases and J by 9 bases, with 12 bases between. The CDR3 DNA sequence: TGCGCCAAATCGAGAGTGAGCTACACCTTC. It encodes CAKSRVSYTF.

The chain carries TRBV7-3 and TRBJ2-1, with D perhaps TRBD2 (5 bases). This CDR3 is 16 amino acids long. Germline V gene sequence: CDR1 SGHTA, CDR2 FQGTGA. V was cut by 5 bases and J by 4 bases, with 18 bases left in between. The CDR3 DNA sequence: TGTGCCAGCAGCAACCGACTAAACGGCATATACAATGAGCAGTTCTTC. Translation gives CASSNRLNGIYNEQFF. Full variable domain (rest looked up from reference TRBV7-3 and TRBJ2-1): GAGVSQTPSNKVTEKGKYVELRCDPISGHTALYWYRQSLGQGPEFLIYFQGTGAADDSGLPNDRFFAVRPEGSVSTLKIQRTERGDSAVYLCASSNRLNGIYNEQFFGPGTRLTVL.

This chain uses TRBV4-2 with TRBJ2-1, with TRBD2 matching over 12 bases. The CDR3 totals 17 residues. From germline, CDR1 is LGHNA and CDR2 YNFKEQ. V shed 1 base and J 6 bases; nucleotides not matched to a gene: 7. Written as DNA, the CDR3 is TGTGCCAGCAGCCAAGCTAGACTAGCGGGGGAGATCAATGAGCAGTTCTTC. This codes for CASSQARLAGEINEQFF.

The J gene is TRBJ2-1, the V gene TRBV20-1; D unresolved. CDR3 length: 16 amino acids. V was cut by 5 bases and J by 0 bases, with 17 bases left in between. Germline loops: CDR1 DFQATT, CDR2 SNEGSKA (reference sequence). DNA for the CDR3: TGCAGTGCTCCTCCAAGTGGCCCTAGCTCCTACAATGAGCAGTTCTTC. Translated, it gives CSAPPSGPSSYNEQFF.

V is TRBV24-1 and J is TRBJ1-2; 8 bases are a match to TRBD1. V gave up 5 bases and J gave up 3 bases; unmatched junction bases: 7. There are 15 residues in the CDR3. Germline values: CDR1 KGHDR, CDR2 SFDVKD. The CDR3 DNA sequence: TGTGCCACCAGTGGCAACAGGGGGGCGGACTATGGCTACACCTTC. Amino acids: CATSGNRGADYGYTF.

The chain uses TRBV11-2 and TRBJ2-1, with D possibly TRBD2 on 5 matching bases. V lost 2 bases to trimming and J lost 5 bases, with 13 bases between them. CDR1 SGHAT and CDR2 FQNNGV come from the germline V gene. CDR3 length: 15 residues. The CDR3 spells CASSLISTGNNEQFF. The CDR3 nucleotides are TGTGCCAGCAGCTTAATCAGCACGGGAAACAATGAGCAGTTCTTC.

The rearrangement joins TRBV9 to TRBJ2-1, with D unclear. V was shortened by 7 bases and J by 8 bases, with 7 bases between the two germline ends. This CDR3 is built from 10 residues. CDR1 SGDLS and CDR2 YYNGEE come from the germline V gene. The CDR3 bases are TGTGCCAGCGGTCTCCATGAGCAGTTCTTC. Residues: CASGLHEQFF.

This clonotype was picked up a small number of times. V usage is TRBV7-2 and J usage is TRBJ2-5, with 8 bases matching TRBD2. Germline V gives CDR1 SGHTA, CDR2 FQGNSA. This CDR3 is built from 16 residues. V gave up 0 bases and J gave up 2 bases; unmatched junction bases: 5. CDR3 protein: CASSLAYGGAQETQYF. CDR3 coding DNA: TGTGCCAGCAGCTTAGCCTACGGGGGGGCACAAGAGACCCAGTACTTC.

The chain carries TRBV3-1 and TRBJ2-1; possibly TRBD2 for D (5 bases). Per germline, CDR1 LGHDT and CDR2 YNNKEL (reference sequence). The CDR3 length is 14 residues. V lost 5 bases to trimming and J lost 8 bases, with 16 bases between them. CDR3 loop: CASSRGLGTDEQFF. CDR3 sequence (DNA): TGTGCCAGCAGCAGAGGGCTGGGTACCGATGAGCAGTTCTTC.

The V call is TRBV7-8, the J call TRBJ2-5; D not resolved. V lost 5 bases and J 5 bases, leaving 9 bases between the germline ends. Looked up from germline, CDR1 is SGHVS and CDR2 is FQNEAQ. This CDR3 comprises 12 residues. The CDR3 region has the DNA TGTGCCAGCAGCCGGAACGAGGAGACCCAGTACTTC. This gives the protein CASSRNEETQYF.

This chain connects TRBV20-1 to TRBJ1-1, with D possibly TRBD1 on 5 matching bases. From germline, CDR1 is DFQATT and CDR2 SNEGSKA (reference sequence). V was shortened by 3 bases and J by 1 base, with 9 bases between the two germline ends. The CDR3 runs 13 residues. The CDR3, as DNA: TGCAGTGCTAGTCCGGACACGAACACTGAAGCTTTCTTT. This sequence encodes CSASPDTNTEAFF.

DNA of the CDR3: TGCAGTGCTAGTGGGGGGGACCTTAGCAATCAGCCCCAGCATTTT. It codes for CSASGGDLSNQPQHF. J is TRBJ1-5 and V is TRBV20-1; TRBD1 might be the D (5 bases). Germline V gene data show CDR1 as DFQATT and CDR2 as SNEGSKA (reference sequence). Trimming took 3 bases from V and 0 from J, leaving 12 bases between them. The CDR3 covers 15 residues.

This chain connects TRBV7-9 to TRBJ2-3, with 9 bases that match TRBD2. From germline, CDR1 is SEHNR and CDR2 FQNEAQ (reference sequence). The CDR3 contains 16 residues. The V gene end was trimmed by 5 bases and the J gene end by 0 bases; junction bases not matched to a gene: 6. CDR3: CASSGVAGASTDTQYF. The CDR3 coding sequence is TGTGCCAGCAGCGGAGTAGCGGGAGCGAGCACAGATACGCAGTATTTT.